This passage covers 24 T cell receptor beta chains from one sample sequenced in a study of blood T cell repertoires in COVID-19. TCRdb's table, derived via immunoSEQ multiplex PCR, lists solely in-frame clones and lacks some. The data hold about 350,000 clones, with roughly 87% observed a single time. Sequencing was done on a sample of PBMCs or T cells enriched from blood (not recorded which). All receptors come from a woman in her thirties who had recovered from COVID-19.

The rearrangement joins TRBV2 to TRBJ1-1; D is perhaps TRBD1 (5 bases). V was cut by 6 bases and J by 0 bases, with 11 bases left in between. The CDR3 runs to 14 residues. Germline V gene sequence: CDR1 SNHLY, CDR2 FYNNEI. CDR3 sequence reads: CASSAGRMNTEAFF. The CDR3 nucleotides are TGTGCCAGCAGCGCGGGACGGATGAACACTGAAGCTTTCTTT.

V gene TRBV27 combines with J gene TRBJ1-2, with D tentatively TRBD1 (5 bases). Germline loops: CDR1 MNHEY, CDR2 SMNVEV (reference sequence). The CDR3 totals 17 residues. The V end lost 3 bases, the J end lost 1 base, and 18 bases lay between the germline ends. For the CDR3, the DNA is TGTGCCAGCAGTTTTAAAGTCCGGACACCAGATAACTATGGCTACACCTTC. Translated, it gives CASSFKVRTPDNYGYTF.

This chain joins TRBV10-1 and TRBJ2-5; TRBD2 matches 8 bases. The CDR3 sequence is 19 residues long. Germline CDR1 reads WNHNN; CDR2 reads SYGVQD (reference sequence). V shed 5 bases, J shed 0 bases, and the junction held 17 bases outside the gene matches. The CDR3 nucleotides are TGCGCCAGCAGTCGGACCCGTTTTTTGTCGGGGGGGTACCAAGAGACCCAGTACTTC. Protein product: CASSRTRFLSGGYQETQYF.

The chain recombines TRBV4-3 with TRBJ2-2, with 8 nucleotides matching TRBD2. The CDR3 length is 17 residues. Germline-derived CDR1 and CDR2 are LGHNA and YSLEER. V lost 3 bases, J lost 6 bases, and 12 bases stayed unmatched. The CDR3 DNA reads TGCGCCAGCAGCCAGACAGGCGGGGGGAGGTGGTCCGGGGAGCTGTTTTTT. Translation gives CASSQTGGGRWSGELFF.

The CDR3 nucleotides read TGTGCCAGCTCACCCAGAGGCGGAATCGGCAATGAGCAGTTCTTC. This codes for CASSPRGGIGNEQFF. The chain couples TRBV18 to TRBJ2-1; D is ambiguous. CDR1 KGHSH and CDR2 LQKENI come from the germline V gene. This CDR3 region has 15 residues. Trimming removed 3 bases at V and 6 bases at J, with 15 bases between.

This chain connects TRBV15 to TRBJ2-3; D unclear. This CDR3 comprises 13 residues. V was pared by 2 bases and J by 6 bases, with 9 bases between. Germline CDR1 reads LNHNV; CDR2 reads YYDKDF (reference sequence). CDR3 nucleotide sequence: TGTGCCACCAGCAGATCTCTTCGGGATACGCAGTATTTT. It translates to CATSRSLRDTQYF.

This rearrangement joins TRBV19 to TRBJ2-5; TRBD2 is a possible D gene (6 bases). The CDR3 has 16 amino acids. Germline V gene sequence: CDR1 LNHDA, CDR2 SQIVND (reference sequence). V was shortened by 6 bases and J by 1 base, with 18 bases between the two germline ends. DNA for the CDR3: TGTGCCAGTAGCGGAGGGAATTGGGTCGGCCAAGAGACCCAGTACTTC. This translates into CASSGGNWVGQETQYF. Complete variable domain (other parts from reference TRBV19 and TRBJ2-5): DGGITQSPKYLFRKEGQNVTLSCEQNLNHDAMYWYRQDPGQGLRLIYYSQIVNDFQKGDIAEGYSVSREKKESFPLTVTSAQKNPTAFYLCASSGGNWVGQETQYFGPGTRLLVL.

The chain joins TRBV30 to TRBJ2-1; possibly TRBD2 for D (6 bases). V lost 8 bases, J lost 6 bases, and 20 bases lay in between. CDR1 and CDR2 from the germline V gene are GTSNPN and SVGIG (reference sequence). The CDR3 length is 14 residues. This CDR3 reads CAGTPGASGNEQFF. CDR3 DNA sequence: TGTGCCGGGACGCCGGGAGCCTCGGGCAATGAGCAGTTCTTC.

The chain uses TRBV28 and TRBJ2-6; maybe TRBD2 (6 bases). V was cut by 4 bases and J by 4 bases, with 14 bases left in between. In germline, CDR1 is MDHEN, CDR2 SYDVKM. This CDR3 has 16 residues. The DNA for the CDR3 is TGTGCCAGCAGTTACCCCGGGGGTGGAGGGGCCAACGTCCTGACTTTC. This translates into CASSYPGGGGANVLTF.

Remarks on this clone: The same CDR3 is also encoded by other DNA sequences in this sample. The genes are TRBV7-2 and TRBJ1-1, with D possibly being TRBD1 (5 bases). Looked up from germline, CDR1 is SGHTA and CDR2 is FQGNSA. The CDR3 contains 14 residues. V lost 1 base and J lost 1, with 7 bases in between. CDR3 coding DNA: TGTGCCAGCAGCTTAGTCGGGGGGAACACTGAAGCTTTCTTT. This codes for CASSLVGGNTEAFF.

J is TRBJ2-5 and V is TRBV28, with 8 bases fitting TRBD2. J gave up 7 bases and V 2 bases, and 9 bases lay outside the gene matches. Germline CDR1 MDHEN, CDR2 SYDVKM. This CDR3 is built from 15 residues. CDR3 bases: TGTGCCAGCAGTTTAGGGGCTAGCGGGCAGGTGACCCAGTACTTC. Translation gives CASSLGASGQVTQYF.

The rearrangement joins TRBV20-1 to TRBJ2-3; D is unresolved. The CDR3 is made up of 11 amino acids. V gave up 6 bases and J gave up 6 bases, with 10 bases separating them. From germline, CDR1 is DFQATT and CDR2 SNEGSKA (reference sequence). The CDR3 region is CSAEPGDTQYF. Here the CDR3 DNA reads TGCAGTGCCGAACCCGGTGATACGCAGTATTTT.

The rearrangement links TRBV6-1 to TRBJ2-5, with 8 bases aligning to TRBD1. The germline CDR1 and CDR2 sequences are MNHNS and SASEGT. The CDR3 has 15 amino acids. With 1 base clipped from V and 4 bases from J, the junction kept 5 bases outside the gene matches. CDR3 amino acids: CASSEESRGLETQYF. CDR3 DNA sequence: TGTGCCAGCAGTGAAGAGTCCAGGGGGCTAGAGACCCAGTACTTC.

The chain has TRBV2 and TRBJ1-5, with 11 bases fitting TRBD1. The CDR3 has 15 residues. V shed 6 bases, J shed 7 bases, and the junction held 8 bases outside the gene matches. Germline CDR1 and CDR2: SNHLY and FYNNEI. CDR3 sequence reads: CASRISGQGGQPQHF. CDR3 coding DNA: TGTGCCAGCAGGATTTCGGGACAGGGGGGCCAGCCCCAGCATTTT.

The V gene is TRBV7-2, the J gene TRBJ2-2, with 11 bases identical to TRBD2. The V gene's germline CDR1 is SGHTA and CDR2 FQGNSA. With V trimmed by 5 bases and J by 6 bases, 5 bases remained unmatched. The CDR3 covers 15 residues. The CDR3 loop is CASSVPGLAAGELFF. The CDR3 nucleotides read TGTGCCAGCAGCGTGCCGGGACTAGCGGCCGGGGAGCTGTTTTTT.

The CDR3 nucleotides read TGTGCCAGCAGGGAGATGACTGAAGCTTTCTTT. It encodes CASREMTEAFF. V is TRBV28 and J is TRBJ1-1; D call uncertain. Germline CDR1 MDHEN, CDR2 SYDVKM. V lost 6 bases, J lost 5 bases, and 7 bases lay in between. The CDR3 runs 11 residues. Full variable domain (outside the CDR3, taken from reference TRBV28 and TRBJ1-1): DVKVTQSSRYLVKRTGEKVFLECVQDMDHENMFWYRQDPGLGLRLIYFSYDVKMKEKGDIPEGYSVSREKKERFSLILESASTNQTSMYLCASREMTEAFFGQGTRLTVV.

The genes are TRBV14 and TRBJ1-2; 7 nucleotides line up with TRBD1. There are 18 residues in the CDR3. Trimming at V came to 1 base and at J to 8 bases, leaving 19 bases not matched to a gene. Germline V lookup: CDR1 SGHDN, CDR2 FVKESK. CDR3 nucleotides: TGTGCCAGCAGCCAAGTTGAGACGGGGCTGTCGGGGACAGAGGGCTACACCTTC. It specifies CASSQVETGLSGTEGYTF.

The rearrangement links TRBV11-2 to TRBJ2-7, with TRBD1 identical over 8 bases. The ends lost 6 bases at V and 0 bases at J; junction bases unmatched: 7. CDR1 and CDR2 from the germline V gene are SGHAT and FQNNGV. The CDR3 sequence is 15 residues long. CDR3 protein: CASRRNRGSSYEQYF. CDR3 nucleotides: TGTGCCAGCAGACGGAACAGGGGGAGCTCCTACGAGCAGTACTTC.

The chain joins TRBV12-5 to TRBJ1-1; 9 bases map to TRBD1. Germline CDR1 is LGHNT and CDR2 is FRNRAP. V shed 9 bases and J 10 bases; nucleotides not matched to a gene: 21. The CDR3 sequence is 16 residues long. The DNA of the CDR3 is TGTGCTAGCGGAGCCACCGGGACAGGGAGCATGCAGGCAGCTTTCTTT. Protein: CASGATGTGSMQAAFF.

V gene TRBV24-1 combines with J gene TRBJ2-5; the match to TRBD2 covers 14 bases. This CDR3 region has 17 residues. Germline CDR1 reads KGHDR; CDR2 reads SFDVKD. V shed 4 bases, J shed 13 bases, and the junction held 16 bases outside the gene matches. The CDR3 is CATSEPPTGLAGAYLYF. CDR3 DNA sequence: TGTGCCACCAGTGAGCCTCCGACGGGACTAGCGGGGGCGTACTTGTACTTC.

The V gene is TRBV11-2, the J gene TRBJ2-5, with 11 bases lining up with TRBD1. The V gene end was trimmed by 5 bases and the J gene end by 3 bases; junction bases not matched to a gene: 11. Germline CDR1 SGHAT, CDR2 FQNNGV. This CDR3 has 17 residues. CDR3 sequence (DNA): TGTGCCAGCAGCCAGGGATCCAGGACAGGGGGCGAAGAGACCCAGTACTTC. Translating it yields CASSQGSRTGGEETQYF.

CDR3 coding DNA: TGTGCCAGCAGCCCGTGGACAGCTGGGGGCTACACCTTC. Encoded protein: CASSPWTAGGYTF. The chain couples TRBV9 to TRBJ1-2; possibly TRBD1 for D (6 bases). Trimming removed 4 bases at V and 8 bases at J, with 15 bases between. CDR1 is SGDLS, CDR2 YYNGEE, per germline. This CDR3 is 13 amino acids long.

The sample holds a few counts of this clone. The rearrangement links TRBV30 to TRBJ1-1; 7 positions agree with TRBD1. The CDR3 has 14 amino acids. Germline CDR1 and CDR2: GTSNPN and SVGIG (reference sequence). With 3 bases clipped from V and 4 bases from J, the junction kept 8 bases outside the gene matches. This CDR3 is CAWSKGSGGTEAFF. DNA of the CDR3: TGTGCCTGGAGCAAAGGGTCAGGGGGCACTGAAGCTTTCTTT.

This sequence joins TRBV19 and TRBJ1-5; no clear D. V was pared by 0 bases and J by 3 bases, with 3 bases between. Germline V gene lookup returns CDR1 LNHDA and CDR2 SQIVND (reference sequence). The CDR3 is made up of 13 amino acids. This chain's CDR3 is CASSIDYNQPQHF. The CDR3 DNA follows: TGTGCCAGTAGTATAGATTACAATCAGCCCCAGCATTTT.